This T cell receptor (beta chain) comes out of a study of T cells after posttransplantation cyclophosphamide. Overall study results and limits: Blood and skin or GI T cell repertoires showed limited TRB overlap. Recipient CMV seropositivity and CMV reactivation strongly tracked TRB clonality.

Controls had myeloablative marrow grafts with methotrexate and calcineurin inhibitor, sampled at 1 year. CDR1 is LNHDA, CDR2 SQIVND, per germline (reference sequence). The CDR3 extends over 15 amino acids. The ends lost 5 bases at V and 8 bases at J; junction bases unmatched: 10. Repertoires were generated with immunoSEQ multiplex PCR, while TCRdb's copy carries only in-frame clones and drops some. The table lists fewer than 25,000 clones, about 90% of them singletons. Remarks on this clone: Its antigen is not identified.

This chain uses TRBV19 with TRBJ1-4; 8 nucleotides agree with TRBD1. The clonotype was recovered from a female patient in her forties or fifties who received an allogeneic stem cell transplant from an unrelated donor, was CMV-positive, and had chronic GVHD only. The T cells may come from the graft donor. The specimen was PBMCs, collected after an allogeneic stem cell transplant with a calcineurin inhibitor and methotrexate. The CDR3 is CASSRSFGTGEKLFF. In DNA, the CDR3 is TGTGCCAGTAGTCGCTCTTTCGGGACAGGAGAAAAACTGTTTTTT. The complete variable domain, with remaining parts taken from reference TRBV19 and TRBJ1-4, reads DGGITQSPKYLFRKEGQNVTLSCEQNLNHDAMYWYRQDPGQGLRLIYYSQIVNDFQKGDIAEGYSVSREKKESFPLTVTSAQKNPTAFYLCASSRSFGTGEKLFFGSGTQLSVL.